Reported below is one T cell receptor beta chain. Methods used by the authors: Using reference gene primer amplification, nucleated cell counts were estimated. TCRdb's copy holds only in-frame clones and misses some; the assay was immunoSEQ multiplex PCR. That table furnishes V, J and clone size, whereas the DNA furnished D and trimming. This table has hundreds of thousands of clones, 70% to 90% appearing once. Trimming left V 3 bases short and J 5 bases short, with 5 bases between. Germline CDR1 reads KGHSY; CDR2 reads FQNENV. The CDR3 contains 11 residues. The record originates from a study of blood T cell repertoires in COVID-19. Across the study: COVID-19 samples from acute and convalescent phases originated in the United States, Italy and Spain. Sources were T cells, B-cell-depleted T cells, or PBMCs; the material itself was cDNA or gDNA.

This sequence originates from a woman aged 25 to 39 who had recovered from COVID-19. Sequencing used peripheral blood. The chain has TRBV16 and TRBJ2-7, with a possible D match to TRBD2 (5 bases). The CDR3 region has the DNA TGTGCCAGCAGCCACGGGAACGAGCAGTACTTC. The encoded protein is CASSHGNEQYF.